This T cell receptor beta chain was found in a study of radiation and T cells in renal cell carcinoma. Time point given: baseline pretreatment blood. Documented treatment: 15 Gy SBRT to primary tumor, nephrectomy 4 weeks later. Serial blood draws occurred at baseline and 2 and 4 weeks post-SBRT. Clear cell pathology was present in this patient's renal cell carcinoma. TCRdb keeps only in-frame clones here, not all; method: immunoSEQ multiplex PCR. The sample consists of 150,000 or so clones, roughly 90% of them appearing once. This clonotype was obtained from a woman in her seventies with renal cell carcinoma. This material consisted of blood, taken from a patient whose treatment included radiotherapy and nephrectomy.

This CDR3 reads CASSQDPGQINEKLFF. In DNA, the CDR3 is TGTGCCAGCAGCCAAGATCCCGGACAGATTAATGAAAAACTGTTTTTT. V usage is TRBV4-2 and J usage is TRBJ1-4, with D tentatively TRBD1 (6 bases). The germline gives CDR1 LGHNA, CDR2 YNFKEQ. This CDR3 has 16 residues. V dropped 0 bases and J dropped 4 bases, with 12 bases sitting between them.